These 21 T cell receptor beta chains came from one sample sequenced in a study of blood T cell repertoires in COVID-19. Sequenced by immunoSEQ multiplex PCR; TCRdb stores in-frame clones only, minus some. The sample gives 50,000 to 60,000 clones, around 90% of which show up once; around 3.4% is in the top ten. The material sequenced was peripheral blood. The receptors here all came from a man aged 35 to 55 with COVID-19, enrolled during active disease.

The V gene is TRBV29-1, the J gene TRBJ1-6; D uncertain. The V end lost 5 bases, the J end lost 0 bases, and 14 bases lay between the germline ends. CDR1 and CDR2 from the germline V gene are SQVTM and ANQGSEA. The CDR3 has 16 residues. CDR3 amino acids: CSVRLSGSSYNSPLHF. For the CDR3, the DNA is TGCAGCGTTCGATTGAGCGGCAGCTCCTATAATTCACCCCTCCACTTT.

The J gene is TRBJ2-5, the V gene TRBV7-9, with 9 bases identical to TRBD2. J lost 2 bases, V lost 5 bases, and 12 bases had no gene match. The V gene's germline CDR1 is SEHNR and CDR2 FQNEAQ (reference sequence). The length of the CDR3 is 17 residues. In DNA, the CDR3 is TGTGCCAGCAGCCCCACCGGCGGGGGGGCCGTACAAGAGACCCAGTACTTC. Its translation is CASSPTGGGAVQETQYF.

This clone was detected only a few times. The chain employs TRBV30 and TRBJ2-1; perhaps TRBD1 as D (6 bases). CDR1 GTSNPN and CDR2 SVGIG come from the germline V gene (reference sequence). The CDR3 loop spans 12 amino acids. V lost 6 bases and J lost 1, with 7 bases in between. CDR3 protein: CACGTSYNEQFF. The DNA of the CDR3 is TGTGCCTGCGGGACATCCTACAATGAGCAGTTCTTC.

The genes are TRBV28 and TRBJ2-5; D gene unclear. Germline CDR1 and CDR2: MDHEN and SYDVKM. This CDR3 comprises 12 residues. Trimming removed 7 bases from V and 7 bases from J, with 13 bases in between. The CDR3: CASMGSKMTQYF. The CDR3 DNA is TGTGCCAGCATGGGCAGCAAGATGACCCAGTACTTC.

The chain links TRBV2 to TRBJ1-1, with 7 positions matching TRBD1. Germline V gene data show CDR1 as SNHLY and CDR2 as FYNNEI. This CDR3 is built from 13 residues. The V gene end was trimmed by 6 bases and the J gene end by 1 base; junction bases not matched to a gene: 2. Here the CDR3 DNA reads TGTGCCAGCAGGGGGACAGCGAACACTGAAGCTTTCTTT. It codes for CASRGTANTEAFF.

This chain uses TRBV4-1 with TRBJ1-4; D perhaps matches TRBD1 (6 bases). V shed 8 bases and J shed 3 bases, with 22 bases lying between them. This CDR3 has 17 amino acids. Germline V gene lookup returns CDR1 MGHRA and CDR2 YSYEKL. The CDR3 loop reads CASRPGGRGKANEKLFF. The CDR3 nucleotides are TGCGCCAGCCGCCCAGGAGGGAGGGGGAAGGCTAATGAAAAACTGTTTTTT.

The chain is built from TRBV5-6 and TRBJ1-1; a possible D gene is TRBD1 (5 bases). Per germline, CDR1 SGHDT and CDR2 YYEEEE. This CDR3 contains 15 residues. V was pared by 0 bases and J by 2 bases, with 11 bases between. CDR3 residues: CASSLGQTFNTEAFF. CDR3 coding DNA: TGTGCCAGCAGCTTGGGACAGACTTTTAACACTGAAGCTTTCTTT.

J is TRBJ2-7 and V is TRBV28, with a tentative D call TRBD2 (6 bases). The CDR3 totals 15 residues. Trimming stripped 4 bases from V and 0 bases from J, with 13 bases between. In germline, CDR1 is MDHEN, CDR2 SYDVKM. The CDR3 region has the DNA TGTGCCAGCAGTTCCCAGGAGGGGTACTCCTACGAGCAGTACTTC. Its protein product is CASSSQEGYSYEQYF.

The rearrangement links TRBV28 to TRBJ1-2; D gene unclear. This CDR3 region has 14 residues. CDR1 and CDR2 (germline): MDHEN, SYDVKM. V was trimmed by 5 bases and J by 2 bases, leaving 12 bases between them. CDR3 in amino acids: CASSPPNKNYGYTF. In DNA, the CDR3 is TGTGCCAGCAGTCCCCCGAACAAAAACTATGGCTACACCTTC.

The chain joins TRBV5-1 to TRBJ2-7; 11 nucleotides align to TRBD1. The germline CDR1 and CDR2 sequences are SGHRS and YFSETQ. The CDR3 spans 14 residues. V shed 7 bases and J 7 bases; nucleotides not matched to a gene: 10. The CDR3 spells CASRNRTGGREQYF. CDR3 bases: TGCGCCAGCCGCAACCGGACAGGGGGCAGGGAGCAGTACTTC.

The CDR3 spells CASSTTGTLGSPLHF. For the CDR3, the DNA is TGTGCCAGCAGTACGACCGGGACATTGGGCTCACCCCTCCACTTT. The gene calls are TRBV2 and TRBJ1-6; possibly TRBD1 for D (6 bases). The CDR3 spans 15 residues. Deletions cut 5 bases from V and 10 bases from J, with 18 bases between. The germline gives CDR1 SNHLY, CDR2 FYNNEI. Combining the CDR3 with reference TRBV2 and TRBJ1-6 gives the whole variable domain EPEVTQTPSHQVTQMGQEVILRCVPISNHLYFYWYRQILGQKVEFLVSFYNNEISEKSEIFDDQFSVERPDGSNFTLKIRSTKLEDSAMYFCASSTTGTLGSPLHFGNGTRLTVT.

J is TRBJ2-4 and V is TRBV18; tentative D call: TRBD1 (5 bases). The V gene lost 4 bases and the J gene lost 10 bases, with 17 bases spanning the gap. The CDR3 contains 14 residues. In germline, CDR1 is KGHSH, CDR2 LQKENI. The CDR3 here is CASSLKTGRGIQYF. The DNA of the CDR3 is TGTGCCAGCTCACTTAAGACCGGAAGGGGTATTCAGTACTTC.

The chain uses TRBV6-5 and TRBJ2-5, with 7 bases matching TRBD1. J gave up 5 bases and V 6 bases, and 6 bases lay outside the gene matches. CDR3 length: 13 amino acids. Germline CDR1 reads MNHEY; CDR2 reads SVGAGI. CDR3 sequence: CASRVTGLETQYF. The DNA of the CDR3 is TGTGCCAGCAGGGTGACAGGGCTCGAGACCCAGTACTTC.

The V gene is TRBV2, the J gene TRBJ2-6, with TRBD1 identical over 7 bases. CDR1 SNHLY and CDR2 FYNNEI come from the germline V gene. This CDR3 region has 14 residues. V was clipped by 6 bases and J by 3 bases; unmatched bases: 2. This CDR3 is CASSPGGGANVLTF. In nucleotides, the CDR3 is TGTGCCAGCAGCCCAGGGGGTGGGGCCAACGTCCTGACTTTC.

The chain carries TRBV7-9 and TRBJ1-5; TRBD1 matches at 9 bases. CDR3 length: 14 residues. V trimming: 5 bases; J trimming: 7 bases; junction bases outside the gene matches: 6. The V gene's germline CDR1 is SEHNR and CDR2 FQNEAQ (reference sequence). CDR3 nucleotides: TGTGCCAGCAGCCAAGGACAGGGGAAACAGCCCCAGCATTTT. Protein product: CASSQGQGKQPQHF.

The rearrangement joins TRBV30 to TRBJ1-5; tentative D call: TRBD1 (6 bases). The CDR3 totals 13 residues. CDR1 and CDR2 (germline): GTSNPN, SVGIG (reference sequence). The V end lost 3 bases, the J end lost 7 bases, and 13 bases lay between the germline ends. This CDR3 reads CAWRTGQGQPQHF. CDR3 coding DNA: TGTGCCTGGAGAACAGGGCAAGGACAGCCCCAGCATTTT.

This clone was seen a single time. The chain employs TRBV9 and TRBJ2-1, with D tentatively TRBD1 (5 bases). The CDR3 is 17 residues long. The V end lost 4 bases, the J end lost 4 bases, and 21 bases lay between the germline ends. CDR1 is SGDLS, CDR2 YYNGEE, per germline. The CDR3 reads CASSHTSRAGPYNEQFF. DNA for the CDR3: TGTGCCAGCAGCCACACATCCAGGGCAGGGCCTTACAATGAGCAGTTCTTC. Drawing the rest from reference TRBV9 and TRBJ2-1, the complete variable domain is DSGVTQTPKHLITATGQRVTLRCSPRSGDLSVYWYQQSLDQGLQFLIQYYNGEERAKGNILERFSAQQFPDLHSELNLSSLELGDSALYFCASSHTSRAGPYNEQFFGPGTRLTVL.

The chain couples TRBV6-5 to TRBJ2-5, with 7 bases identical to TRBD1. The CDR3 is 14 amino acids. V trimming: 4 bases; J trimming: 3 bases; junction bases outside the gene matches: 5. Germline V gives CDR1 MNHEY, CDR2 SVGAGI. The CDR3 sequence is CASSWGTAKETQYF. The CDR3 bases are TGTGCCAGCAGTTGGGGGACAGCAAAAGAGACCCAGTACTTC.

J is TRBJ2-1 and V is TRBV9, with a possible D match to TRBD2 (6 bases). The CDR3 has 14 amino acids. Per the germline V gene, CDR1 is SGDLS and CDR2 is YYNGEE. V was pared by 3 bases and J by 5 bases, with 12 bases between. Here the CDR3 DNA reads TGTGCCAGCAGCGAGACGGGAGACGACAATGAGCAGTTCTTC. This gives the protein CASSETGDDNEQFF. The whole variable domain, remainder taken from reference TRBV9 and TRBJ2-1, is DSGVTQTPKHLITATGQRVTLRCSPRSGDLSVYWYQQSLDQGLQFLIQYYNGEERAKGNILERFSAQQFPDLHSELNLSSLELGDSALYFCASSETGDDNEQFFGPGTRLTVL.

Concerning this clone itself: Its ends do not fully match the called genes, so a read error is possible. V usage is TRBV18 and J usage is TRBJ2-7; D possibly corresponds to TRBD2 (5 bases). The CDR3 has 14 amino acids. Germline V lookup: CDR1 KGHSH, CDR2 LQKENI. CDR3 sequence: CASSPPRRAYEQYF. In DNA form, the CDR3 reads TGTGCCAGCTCCCCACCCAGGCGGGCCTACGAGCAGTACTTC. Complete variable domain (other parts from reference TRBV18 and TRBJ2-7): NAGVMQNPRHLVRRRGQEARLRCSPMKGHSHVYWYRQLPEEGLKFMVYLQKENIIDESGMPKERFSAEFPKEGPSILRIQQVVRGDSAAYFCASSPPRRAYEQYFGPGTRLTVT.

The chain joins TRBV7-8 to TRBJ2-3; TRBD2 aligns across 15 bases. The CDR3 has 17 residues. The V gene's germline CDR1 is SGHVS and CDR2 FQNEAQ. Germline trimming cut 5 bases from V and 3 bases from J; bases unmatched to any gene: 6. The CDR3 region has the DNA TGTGCCAGCAGCGTCGGACTAGCGGGAGGGCCGACAGATACGCAGTATTTT. Protein sequence: CASSVGLAGGPTDTQYF.